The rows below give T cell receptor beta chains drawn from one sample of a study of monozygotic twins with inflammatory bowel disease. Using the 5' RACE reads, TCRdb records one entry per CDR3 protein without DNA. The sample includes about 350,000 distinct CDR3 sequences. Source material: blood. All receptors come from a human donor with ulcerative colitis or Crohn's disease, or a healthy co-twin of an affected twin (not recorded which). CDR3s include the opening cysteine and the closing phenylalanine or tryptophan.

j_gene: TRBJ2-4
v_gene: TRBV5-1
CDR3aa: CASSPGTVAKNIQYF

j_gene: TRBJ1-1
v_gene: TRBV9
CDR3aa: CASSVGTGEFVEAFF

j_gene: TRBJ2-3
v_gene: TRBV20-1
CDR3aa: CSPTKRASGRQTDTQYF

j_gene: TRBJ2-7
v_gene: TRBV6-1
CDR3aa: CASSQRTESYEQYF

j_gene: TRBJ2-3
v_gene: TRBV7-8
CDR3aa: CASSLIGPVRTDTQYF

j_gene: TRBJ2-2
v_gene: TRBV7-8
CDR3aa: CASSLVGRGHTGELFF

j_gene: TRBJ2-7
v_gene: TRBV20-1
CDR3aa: CSARDPGRDYYEQYF

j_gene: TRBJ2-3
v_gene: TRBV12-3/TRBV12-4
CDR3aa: CASSPTGQRTDTQYF

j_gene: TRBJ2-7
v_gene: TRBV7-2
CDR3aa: CASSRGGGSYEQYF

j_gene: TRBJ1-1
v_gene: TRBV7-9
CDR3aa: CASSFLENTEAFF

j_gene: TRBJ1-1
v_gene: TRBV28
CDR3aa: CASSSGGTGARAFF

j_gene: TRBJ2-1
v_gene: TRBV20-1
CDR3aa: CSARLDGVNEQFF

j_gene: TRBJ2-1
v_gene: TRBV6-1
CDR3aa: CASRDLRGLYNEQFF

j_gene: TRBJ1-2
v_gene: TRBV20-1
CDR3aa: CSALTGGARHYGYTF

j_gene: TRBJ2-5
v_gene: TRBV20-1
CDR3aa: CSARKSPRQGARETQYF

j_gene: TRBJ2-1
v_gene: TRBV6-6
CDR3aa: CASTREAPYNEQFF

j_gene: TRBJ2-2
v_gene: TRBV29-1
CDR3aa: CSCVTSGSAGELFF

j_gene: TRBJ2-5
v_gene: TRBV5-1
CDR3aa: CASSFLFQETQYF

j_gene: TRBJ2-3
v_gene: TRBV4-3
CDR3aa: CASSQEWGVVSTDTQYF

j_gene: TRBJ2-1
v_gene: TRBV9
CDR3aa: CASSVYGLAPSEMSFGQFF

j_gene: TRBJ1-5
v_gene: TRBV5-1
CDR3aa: CASSQGQNQPQHF

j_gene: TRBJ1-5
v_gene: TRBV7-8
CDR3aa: CATKLGSSNQPQHF

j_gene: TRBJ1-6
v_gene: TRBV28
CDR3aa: CASKGSSSYNSPLHF

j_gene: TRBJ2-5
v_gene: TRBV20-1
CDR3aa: CSASRGGNQETQYF

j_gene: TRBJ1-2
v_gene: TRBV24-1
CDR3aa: CATGRQGYGYTF

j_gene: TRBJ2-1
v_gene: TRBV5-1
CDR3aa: CASSLETTNEQFF

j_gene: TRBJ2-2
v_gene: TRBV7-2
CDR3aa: CASTSVVTGELFF

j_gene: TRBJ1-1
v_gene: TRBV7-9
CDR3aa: CASNLLQTGKNTEAFF

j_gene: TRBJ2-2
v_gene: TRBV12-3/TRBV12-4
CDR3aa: CASTAPGLATTGELFF

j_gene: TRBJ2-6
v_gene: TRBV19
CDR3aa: CASSELDWSSGANVLTF

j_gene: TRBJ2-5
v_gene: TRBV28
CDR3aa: CASSPRAYQETQYF

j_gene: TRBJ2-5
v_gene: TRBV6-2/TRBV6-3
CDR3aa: CASSSLSETQYF